This TCR beta chain originates from a study of breast tumors, draining lymph nodes, adjacent tissues. TCRdb reanalysed the multiplex PCR reads using MiXCR and keeps one entry per CDR3 protein. The profile covers around 170,000 distinct CDR3 sequences, with roughly 30% appearing a single time and 3.5% to 4.5% taken by the ten largest. This clonotype was seen repeatedly, ten times or more. The antigen remains unidentified. Axillary draining lymph nodes of breast cancer patients supplied the node samples. This CDR3 has 14 amino acids. Trimming stripped 3 bases from V and 3 bases from J, with 13 bases between. Germline CDR1 reads SGHTS; CDR2 reads YDEGEE. Study-wide results and caveats: Tumor and nontumor repertoires were significantly more similar in luminal-like than in basal-like breast cancer.

Material: axillary lymph node tissue. The receptor was derived from a female donor with breast cancer. Some clones in this sample may be carry-over from other donors' samples. The V and J genes are TRBV5-8 and TRBJ2-7; no definite D call. The CDR3 sequence is CASSSPGVNYEQYF. The CDR3 DNA follows: TGTGCCAGCAGCTCACCAGGTGTAAACTACGAGCAGTACTTC.